Presented here are 11 T cell receptor beta chains from one specimen sequenced in a study of molecular identifiers for immune sequencing clone quantification. TCRdb reanalysed the PCR reads using MiXCR and keeps one entry per CDR3 protein. The sample contains around 89,000 distinct CDR3 sequences, about 20% of which appear only once. The sample consisted of naive CD8+ T cells from blood, with Jurkat cell RNA spiked in. Subset noted: FACS-sorted CD8+CD4-CCR7+CD45RA+ naive T cells. These receptors all come from a human donor in good health. Some libraries in this study had Jurkat cell RNA spiked in.

This clonotype was picked up many times. The genes are TRBV4-1 and TRBJ1-5; D perhaps matches TRBD1 (5 bases). The ends were cut back, 3 bases at V and 2 bases at J, with 11 bases in the middle. The germline gives CDR1 MGHRA, CDR2 YSYEKL. CDR3 length: 15 amino acids. The CDR3 DNA reads as TGCGCCAGCAGCCAGATAGACAGTGGCAATCAGCCCCAGCATTTT. Protein sequence: CASSQIDSGNQPQHF.

This clonotype appeared many times. The chain combines TRBV7-6 with TRBJ2-3; 13 nucleotides match TRBD2. CDR1 is SGHVS, CDR2 FNYEAQ, per germline. The ends lost 3 bases at V and 0 bases at J; junction bases unmatched: 15. CDR3 length: 21 amino acids. The CDR3 DNA reads TGTGCCAGCAGCTTCCCCGGCGGACTAGCGGGAGAGGGGTTAAGCACAGATACGCAGTATTTT. The encoded protein is CASSFPGGLAGEGLSTDTQYF.

This clonotype has at least ten counts. The V gene is TRBV29-1, the J gene TRBJ2-7, with TRBD1 identical over 8 bases. The CDR3 length is 15 residues. Germline V gene data show CDR1 as SQVTM and CDR2 as ANQGSEA. V was clipped by 5 bases and J by 0 bases; unmatched bases: 9. CDR3 nucleotide sequence: TGCAGCGTTTTGTCCCGGGACAGGAGCTCCTACGAGCAGTACTTC. Translation gives CSVLSRDRSSYEQYF.

This clonotype has a count of ten or more. This chain joins TRBV6-5 and TRBJ2-3; D unclear. The CDR3 totals 13 residues. In germline, CDR1 is MNHEY, CDR2 SVGAGI. V lost 7 bases, J lost 3 bases, and 11 bases lay in between. DNA of the CDR3: TGTGCCAGCAACCAGGCATCTACAGATACGCAGTATTTT. Translation: CASNQASTDTQYF.

A remark on this clonotype: This could be a read error, since a much larger clone is one nucleotide away. V is TRBV7-9 and J is TRBJ2-5, with 7 bases aligning to TRBD1. Trimming cost V 5 bases and J 0 bases; bases outside gene matches: 9. The germline V gene has CDR1 SEHNR and CDR2 FQNEAQ (reference sequence). This CDR3 has 16 amino acids. The CDR3 region has the DNA TGTGCCAGCAGCCCGAACAGGGGAACGTACCAAGAGACCCAGTACTTC. This encodes CASSPNRGTYQETQYF.

A remark on this clonotype: This sequence may be a read error, since a much larger clone differs from it by one base. The chain has TRBV20-1 and TRBJ2-7, with D perhaps given as TRBD1 or TRBD2 (5 bases each). This CDR3 is built from 16 residues. V lost 2 bases to trimming and J lost 3 bases, with 20 bases between them. Germline V gives CDR1 DFQATT, CDR2 SNEGSKA (reference sequence). The chain's CDR3 is CSARTQLVGRYYEQYF. As DNA, the CDR3 is TGCAGTGCTAGAACCCAACTAGTGGGGCGGTACTACGAGCAGTACTTC.

The sample holds many counts of this clonotype. J is TRBJ2-3 and V is TRBV29-1; 9 bases agree with TRBD2. V shed 7 bases and J 15 bases; nucleotides not matched to a gene: 11. CDR3 size: 11 residues. Germline CDR1 is SQVTM and CDR2 is ANQGSEA. The CDR3 loop is CSGGGALSEYF. The CDR3 bases are TGCAGCGGCGGGGGGGCCCTCTCCGAATATTTT.

About this clonotype: This may arise from a read error, as a much more abundant clone is one base away. The final CDR3 position lacks the conserved phenylalanine or tryptophan, pointing to a likely read error. The V call is TRBV3-1, the J call TRBJ1-5, with a tentative D call TRBD1 (6 bases). V was trimmed by 6 bases and J by 7 bases, leaving 25 bases between them. Germline CDR1 reads LGHDT; CDR2 reads YNNKEL (reference sequence). CDR3 length equals 17 residues. CDR3 residues: CASSSKEPGERAQPQHL. The CDR3 DNA is TGTGCCAGCAGTTCAAAGGAGCCAGGGGAGAGGGCCCAGCCCCAGCATCTT.

This clonotype has a count of ten or more. The chain couples TRBV19 to TRBJ2-3; 13 bases match TRBD2. Per the germline V gene, CDR1 is LNHDA and CDR2 is SQIVND (reference sequence). This CDR3 contains 16 residues. V was pared by 4 bases and J by 3 bases, with 4 bases of the junction left unmatched. CDR3 in amino acids: CASSSGTSGATDTQYF. The CDR3 nucleotides are TGTGCCAGTAGTAGCGGGACTAGCGGGGCAACAGATACGCAGTATTTT. The full variable domain, its missing parts supplied by reference TRBV19 and TRBJ2-3, is DGGITQSPKYLFRKEGQNVTLSCEQNLNHDAMYWYRQDPGQGLRLIYYSQIVNDFQKGDIAEGYSVSREKKESFPLTVTSAQKNPTAFYLCASSSGTSGATDTQYFGPGTRLTVL.

There are many counts of this clonotype. The chain joins TRBV11-2 to TRBJ2-5, with D hard to call. Germline CDR1 and CDR2: SGHAT and FQNNGV. Deletions cut 5 bases from V and 7 bases from J, with 32 bases between. CDR3 size: 19 residues. The CDR3, as DNA: TGTGCCAGCAGCCTAACACCCCGCATAATTAGTGAAATGCCAGGGACCCAGTACTTC. Protein: CASSLTPRIISEMPGTQYF.

Only a few counts were recorded for this clonotype. The rearrangement joins TRBV28 to TRBJ2-7; 7 bases fit TRBD1. The CDR3 is made up of 13 amino acids. V was clipped by 6 bases and J by 6 bases; unmatched bases: 8. In germline, CDR1 is MDHEN, CDR2 SYDVKM. Here the CDR3 DNA reads TGTGCCAGCAGGACTACCGACAGGGTCGAGCAGTACTTC. This translates into CASRTTDRVEQYF.